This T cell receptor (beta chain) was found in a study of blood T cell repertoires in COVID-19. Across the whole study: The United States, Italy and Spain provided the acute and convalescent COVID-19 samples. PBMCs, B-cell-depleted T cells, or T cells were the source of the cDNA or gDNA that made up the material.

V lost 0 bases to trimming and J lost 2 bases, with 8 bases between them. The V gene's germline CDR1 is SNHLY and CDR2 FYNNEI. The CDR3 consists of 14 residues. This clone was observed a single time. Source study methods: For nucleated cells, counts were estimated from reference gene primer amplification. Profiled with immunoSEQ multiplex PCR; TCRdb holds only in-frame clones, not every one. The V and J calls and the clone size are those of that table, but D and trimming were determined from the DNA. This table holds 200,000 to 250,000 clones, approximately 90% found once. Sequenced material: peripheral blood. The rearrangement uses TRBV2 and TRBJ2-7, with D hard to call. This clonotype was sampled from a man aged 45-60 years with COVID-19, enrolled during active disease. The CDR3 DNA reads TGTGCCAGCAGTGAAGCGGTTTCAGCCTACGAGCAGTACTTC. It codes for CASSEAVSAYEQYF.